The text below deals with one TCR beta chain. The J segment lost 6 bases and the V segment lost 4 bases, leaving 11 bases of the junction unmatched. Germline values: CDR1 SGHTA, CDR2 FQGTGA. The CDR3 is 16 residues long. This entry comes from a study of blood T cell repertoires in COVID-19. About the study: Samples of COVID-19 (acute and convalescent) were obtained from the United States, Italy and Spain. PBMCs, B-cell-depleted T cells, or T cells provided the cDNA or gDNA that made up the material.

As originally analysed: Reference gene primer amplification yielded estimated nucleated cell counts. Sequencing was performed with immunoSEQ multiplex PCR; in TCRdb, only in-frame clones are kept and a portion is missing. The V and J calls and the clone size are those of that table, but D and trimming were determined from the DNA. The sample holds roughly 220,000 clones, about four fifths seen once. Sequencing used PBMCs or T cells enriched from blood (not recorded which). This clonotype was sampled from a woman between 35 and 50 years old with acute COVID-19. The V and J genes are TRBV7-3 and TRBJ2-1; 8 bases are a match to TRBD2. Here the CDR3 reads CASSSAGTRLGNEQFF. For the CDR3, the DNA is TGTGCCAGCAGCTCAGCCGGGACTAGGCTCGGCAATGAGCAGTTCTTC.